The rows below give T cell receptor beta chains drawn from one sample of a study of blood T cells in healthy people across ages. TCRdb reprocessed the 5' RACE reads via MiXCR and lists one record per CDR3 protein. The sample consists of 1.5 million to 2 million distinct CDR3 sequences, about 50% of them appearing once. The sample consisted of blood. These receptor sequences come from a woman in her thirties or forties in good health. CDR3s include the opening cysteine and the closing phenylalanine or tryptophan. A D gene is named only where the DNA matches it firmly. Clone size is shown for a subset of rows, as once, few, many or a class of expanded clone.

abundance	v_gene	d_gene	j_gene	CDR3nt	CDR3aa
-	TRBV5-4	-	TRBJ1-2	TGTGCCAGCAGTCGCCCACCGGGAGCATATGGCTACACCTTC	CASSRPPGAYGYTF
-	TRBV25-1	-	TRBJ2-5	TGTGCCAGCAGTGAATGGAGGGTTTGGCAGCAAGAGACCCAGTACTTC	CASSEWRVWQQETQYF
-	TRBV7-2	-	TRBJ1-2	TGTGCCAGCAGCTTAGCTCCGGGCAGATACTATGGCTACACCTTC	CASSLAPGRYYGYTF
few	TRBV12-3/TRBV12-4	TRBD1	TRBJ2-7	TGTGCCAGCAGCCGGCGCTCCTTGGGACAGGGATTGTCCTACGAGCAGTACTTC	CASSRRSLGQGLSYEQYF
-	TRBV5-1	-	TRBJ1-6	TGCGCCAGCAGCTTGACCGCTAGCTCCTATAATTCACCCCTCCACTTT	CASSLTASSYNSPLHF
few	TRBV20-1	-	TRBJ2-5	TGCAGTGCCATGGATGTAATCCTCGGGGAGACCCAGTACTTC	CSAMDVILGETQYF
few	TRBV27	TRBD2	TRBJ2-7	TGTGCCAGCACCTACAGCGGGGGGCAGGAGACCTACGAGCAGTACTTC	CASTYSGGQETYEQYF
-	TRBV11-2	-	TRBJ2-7	TGTGCCAGCAGCCCGAAGCGGCTCTCCTACGAGCAGTACTTC	CASSPKRLSYEQYF
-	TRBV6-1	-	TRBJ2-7	TGTGCCAGCAGTGCGGCCAGGGGATACGAGCAGTACTTC	CASSAARGYEQYF
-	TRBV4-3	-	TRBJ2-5	TGCGCCAGCAGCCAACGCCTTCAAGGGGGGGGAGGAGAGACCCAGTACTTC	CASSQRLQGGGGETQYF
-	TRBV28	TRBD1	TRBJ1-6	TGTGCCAGCAGTACAAATGACAGGGGGCCCTATAATTCACCCCTCCACTTT	CASSTNDRGPYNSPLHF
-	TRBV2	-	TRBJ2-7	TGTGCCAGCAGGGTGGGCCGGAATTACGAGCAGTACTTC	CASRVGRNYEQYF
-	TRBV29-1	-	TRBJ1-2	TGCAGCGTTGCCGGCCGAAATGGCTACACCTTC	CSVAGRNGYTF
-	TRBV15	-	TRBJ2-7	TGTGCCACCAGCAGAGATCCTGGGACGTCTACCTACGAGCAGTACTTC	CATSRDPGTSTYEQYF
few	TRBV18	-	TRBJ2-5	TGTGCCAGCTCACGGACACAGCAAGAGACCCAGTACTTC	CASSRTQQETQYF
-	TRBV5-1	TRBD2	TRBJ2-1	TGCGCCAGCAGCTTGGCGTTAGCGGGGGACTACAATGAGCAGTTCTTC	CASSLALAGDYNEQFF
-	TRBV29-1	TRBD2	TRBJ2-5	TGCAGCGTCGTCCTGACTAGCTACCAAGAGACCCAGTACTTC	CSVVLTSYQETQYF
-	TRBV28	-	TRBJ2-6	TGTGCCAGCAGTTTCTTCTCTGGGGCCAACGTCCTGACTTTC	CASSFFSGANVLTF
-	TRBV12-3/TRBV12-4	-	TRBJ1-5	TGTGCCAGCAGTTTCGGGGGGGCAAGTCAGCCCCAGCATTTT	CASSFGGASQPQHF
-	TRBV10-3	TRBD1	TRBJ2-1	TGTGCCATCAGTGAGGGACAGGGGACGAATGAGCAGTTCTTC	CAISEGQGTNEQFF
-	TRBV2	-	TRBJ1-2	TGTGCCAGCAGTGTCGGTGGGGGCGTCAGTTATGGCTACACCTTC	CASSVGGGVSYGYTF
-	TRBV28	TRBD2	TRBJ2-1	TGTGCCAGCAGTTTCCTTCGGGGGGGCCACTACAATGAGCAGTTCTTC	CASSFLRGGHYNEQFF
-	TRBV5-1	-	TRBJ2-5	TGCGCCAGCAGTTCCAGTTGGGCCCGACAAGAGACCCAGTACTTC	CASSSSWARQETQYF
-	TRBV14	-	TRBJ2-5	TGTGCCAGCAGCCAAGGACGGGTGGTAGAGACCCAGTACTTC	CASSQGRVVETQYF
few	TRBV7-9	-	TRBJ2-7	TGTGCCAGCAGCTTAGCAGTAAGCGAGCAGTACTTC	CASSLAVSEQYF
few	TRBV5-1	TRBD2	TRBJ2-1	TGCGCCAGCAGCTTGGATGCTAGCGGGTACAATGAGCAGTTCTTC	CASSLDASGYNEQFF
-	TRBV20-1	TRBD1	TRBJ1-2	TGCAGTGCTAGAAGGTCGACAGGGACGGAGGGCTACACCTTC	CSARRSTGTEGYTF
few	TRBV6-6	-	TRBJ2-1	TGTGCCAGCAGTTACTCGGGGAGGAACAATGAGCAGTTCTTC	CASSYSGRNNEQFF
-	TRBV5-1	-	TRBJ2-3	TGCGCCAGCAGCCTCAATACGGGGGCAAGCACAGATACGCAGTATTTT	CASSLNTGASTDTQYF
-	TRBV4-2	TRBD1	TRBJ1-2	TGTGCCAGCAGCCAAGGGTTCGGACAGGGCTCCTCTGGCTACACCTTC	CASSQGFGQGSSGYTF
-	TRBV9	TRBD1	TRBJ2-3	TGTGCCAGCAGCACGCCCCAGGGACAGGGGGGAGATACGCAGTATTTT	CASSTPQGQGGDTQYF
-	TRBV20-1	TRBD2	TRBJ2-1	TGCAGTGCCTTAGAGCGGGGGAGCTCCTACAATGAGCAGTTCTTC	CSALERGSSYNEQFF
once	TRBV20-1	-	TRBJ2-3	TGCAGTGCTACCCGAACAGAATTCACAGATACGCAGTATTTT	CSATRTEFTDTQYF
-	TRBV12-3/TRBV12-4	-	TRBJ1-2	TGTGCCAGCAGAACCCCGGGGGGGTATGGCTACACCTTC	CASRTPGGYGYTF
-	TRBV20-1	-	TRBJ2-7	TGCAGTGCTAGAGATCAGGCCAGGGGTTACGAGCAGTACTTC	CSARDQARGYEQYF
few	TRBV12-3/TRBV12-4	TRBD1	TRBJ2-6	TGTGCCAGCAGTTTAGGGACGGGACAGGGGGCGATTGGGGCCAACGTCCTGACTTTC	CASSLGTGQGAIGANVLTF
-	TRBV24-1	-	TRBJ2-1	TGTGCCACCACCCGGGGCGGGAACAATGAGCAGTTCTTC	CATTRGGNNEQFF
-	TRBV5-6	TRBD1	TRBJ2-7	TGTGCCAGCAGCTTGGACCGGGGCAGGGGGAACTACGAGCAGTACTTC	CASSLDRGRGNYEQYF
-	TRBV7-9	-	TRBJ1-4	TGTGCCAGCAGCTTAGACCGGGACGTTGCAACTAATGAAAAACTGTTTTTT	CASSLDRDVATNEKLFF
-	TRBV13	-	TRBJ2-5	TGTGCCAGCAGCGCCTTCCAAGAGACCCAGTACTTC	CASSAFQETQYF